This T cell receptor beta chain comes out of a study of blood T cell repertoires in COVID-19. At the level of the study: The origin of the acute and convalescent COVID-19 samples was the United States, Italy and Spain. In each case, the material was cDNA or gDNA derived from T cells, B-cell-depleted T cells, or PBMCs.

Sequenced by immunoSEQ multiplex PCR; TCRdb stores in-frame clones only, minus some. The sample shows 90,000 to 100,000 clones, about nine tenths of them seen only once. CDR1 and CDR2 (germline): MNHEY, SVGAGI. Trimming cost V 0 bases and J 9 bases, with 11 bases left between them. The CDR3 is 13 amino acids. This chain connects TRBV6-5 to TRBJ1-1; the D is unclear. The TCR comes from a man over 45 with acute or convalescent COVID-19. The sequenced sample was peripheral blood. DNA of the CDR3: TGTGCCAGCAGTTACTCCCGGAGAGGGAAAGCTTTCTTT. This translates into CASSYSRRGKAFF.